This T cell receptor (beta chain) was retrieved from a study of T cells in Graves' hyperthyroidism and ophthalmopathy. Study-wide results and limits: The model foresaw ophthalmopathy a median 6.5 months prior to onset.

Amplified TCR beta CDR3 regions came from RNA transcripts. The HTBI primer set drove a first-round RT-PCR of the TCR CDR3. Using its own MiXCR run on the multiplex PCR reads, TCRdb lists one record per CDR3 protein. Of hundreds of thousands of distinct CDR3 sequences listed, around 13% are singletons. Germline CDR1 and CDR2: MDHEN and SYDVKM. V was cut by 3 bases and J by 3 bases, with 12 bases left in between. This CDR3 has 14 residues. Investigators excluded patients with uncontrolled infection, other autoimmune disease, pregnancy or lactation. Progressors' blood was drawn at hyperthyroidism diagnosis, before ophthalmopathy symptoms. This clonotype was observed many times. Its specificity is not known.

Sequencing was done on a sample of blood. The sequence was obtained from a woman aged 25-40 years with Graves' hyperthyroidism that later progressed to Graves' ophthalmopathy. This chain connects TRBV28 to TRBJ2-7; D is unresolved. The CDR3 region has the DNA TGTGCCAGCAGTTTGAGCGACACCGACTACGAGCAGTACTTC. Its translation: CASSLSDTDYEQYF.